The 16 T cell receptor beta chains below come from one sample, sequenced in a study of cytomegalovirus exposure and HLA in healthy donors. The PCR was carried out with 60 Vbeta primers and 13 Jbeta primers. The assay was immunoSEQ multiplex PCR, and TCRdb's table has in-frame clones only and misses some. The sample lists about 140,000 clones; about 72% were seen once. The sequenced sample was PBMCs. These receptors all stem from a man in his forties or fifties in good health and CMV-seronegative.

This clone came up a few times. This chain links TRBV11-2 with TRBJ2-2, with D possibly being TRBD2 (7 bases). The CDR3 extends over 16 amino acids. V was pared by 5 bases and J by 7 bases, with 20 bases between. Germline assignment: CDR1 SGHAT and CDR2 FQNNGV. CDR3 protein: CASSTKGGEFIGELFF. CDR3 nucleotide sequence: TGTGCCAGCAGCACTAAGGGGGGGGAATTTATCGGGGAGCTGTTTTTT.

Here the CDR3 DNA reads TGTGCCAGCAGATTTAGCGGGGGGGGAGGAGAGACCCAGTACTTC. It yields the protein CASRFSGGGGETQYF. V gene TRBV7-8 combines with J gene TRBJ2-5; the match to TRBD2 covers 11 bases. The CDR3 is made up of 15 amino acids. The V segment lost 6 bases and the J segment 4 bases; nucleotides outside the gene matches: 7. Germline CDR1 and CDR2: SGHVS and FQNEAQ.

V and J are TRBV2 and TRBJ1-5; D unclear. Trimming stripped 1 base from V and 2 bases from J, with 9 bases between. The CDR3 consists of 15 residues. Germline CDR1 SNHLY, CDR2 FYNNEI. The CDR3 bases are TGTGCCAGCAGTGAAGGTTGGGAGGGCAATCAGCCCCAGCATTTT. This gives the protein CASSEGWEGNQPQHF.

The CDR3 loop reads CASSESGTSGRADEQFF. The DNA for the CDR3 is TGCGCCAGCAGTGAGTCGGGGACTAGCGGGAGAGCGGATGAGCAGTTCTTC. V gene TRBV10-1 combines with J gene TRBJ2-1, with 14 positions matching TRBD2. Trimming cost V 0 bases and J 8 bases; bases outside gene matches: 6. The germline V gene has CDR1 WNHNN and CDR2 SYGVQD (reference sequence). The CDR3 runs to 17 residues.

J is TRBJ2-2 and V is TRBV9; the D is unclear. The V gene lost 4 bases and the J gene lost 6 bases, with 4 bases spanning the gap. CDR1 is SGDLS, CDR2 YYNGEE, per germline. The CDR3 is 11 amino acids. In DNA, the CDR3 is TGTGCCAGCAGCTATGCCGGGGAGCTGTTTTTT. It is translated as CASSYAGELFF.

The chain is built from TRBV5-1 and TRBJ2-1; TRBD1 matches at 9 bases. From germline, CDR1 is SGHRS and CDR2 YFSETQ. The CDR3 loop spans 15 amino acids. V dropped 4 bases and J dropped 8; count of bases not matched to a gene: 10. The CDR3 is CASSPRTGAGYEQFF. The CDR3 nucleotides are TGCGCCAGCAGCCCACGGACAGGGGCAGGCTATGAGCAGTTCTTC.

The chain has TRBV9 and TRBJ2-3; TRBD2 is a possible D gene (6 bases). V lost 0 bases and J lost 4, with 12 bases in between. Looked up from germline, CDR1 is SGDLS and CDR2 is YYNGEE. The CDR3 has 15 amino acids. CDR3 DNA sequence: TGTGCCAGCAGCGTAGAGACTAGAAGCGCAGATACGCAGTATTTT. Its translation: CASSVETRSADTQYF.

The chain recombines TRBV28 with TRBJ1-1; possible D gene TRBD1, 5 bases. The germline CDR1 and CDR2 sequences are MDHEN and SYDVKM. V was clipped by 6 bases and J by 8 bases, with 10 bases between them. There are 11 residues in the CDR3. The CDR3 coding sequence is TGTGCCAGCAGAACAGGACTAGAAGCTTTCTTT. This sequence encodes CASRTGLEAFF.

This clone has just a few counts. V gene TRBV30 combines with J gene TRBJ1-1; D is unresolved. CDR1 and CDR2 (germline): GTSNPN, SVGIG (reference sequence). V lost 0 bases and J 3 bases, leaving 8 bases between the germline ends. The CDR3 has 13 amino acids. The CDR3 DNA is TGTGCCTGGAGTGTACACCATTACACTGAAGCTTTCTTT. This codes for CAWSVHHYTEAFF.

The chain carries TRBV29-1 and TRBJ1-4; the D is unclear. This CDR3 contains 13 residues. The V and J ends lost 4 bases and 0 bases respectively, with 6 bases between them. Germline CDR1 and CDR2: SQVTM and ANQGSEA. The CDR3 here is CSVARSTNEKLFF. CDR3 in DNA: TGCAGCGTTGCGAGGTCAACTAATGAAAAACTGTTTTTT.

Turning to this clone: A read error may account for a junction end that differs from germline. The rearrangement joins TRBV4-1 to TRBJ1-2, with 8 bases fitting TRBD1. CDR3 length: 15 amino acids. Germline V CDR1 and CDR2: MGHRA, YSYEKL. CDR3: CASRPWTGRDYGYPF. The CDR3 region has the DNA TGCGCCAGCCGACCTTGGACAGGGCGGGACTATGGCTACCCCTTC.

This chain links TRBV30 with TRBJ1-2; D is uncertain. The ends were cut back, 0 bases at V and 0 bases at J, with 5 bases in the middle. Germline CDR1 is GTSNPN and CDR2 is SVGIG (reference sequence). The CDR3 sequence is 13 residues long. The CDR3 region is CAWSVQPNYGYTF. CDR3 coding DNA: TGTGCCTGGAGTGTACAGCCTAACTATGGCTACACCTTC.

V usage is TRBV6-1 and J usage is TRBJ1-2, with 12 bases that match TRBD1. Germline V gene data show CDR1 as MNHNS and CDR2 as SASEGT. Germline trimming cut 1 base from V and 6 bases from J; bases unmatched to any gene: 6. CDR3 length: 16 amino acids. CDR3 in amino acids: CASSEVGDRGLDGYTF. The CDR3 nucleotides read TGTGCCAGCAGTGAAGTAGGGGACAGGGGGCTGGATGGCTACACCTTC.

The chain links TRBV5-6 to TRBJ2-7; possible D gene TRBD2, 5 bases. Trimming pared 4 bases from V and 6 bases from J, leaving 20 bases between. The CDR3 spans 15 residues. Germline loops: CDR1 SGHDT, CDR2 YYEEEE. The CDR3 DNA follows: TGTGCCAGCAGCCCTTTCCCAGCGGTTGGTGTCGAGCAGTACTTC. Translation gives CASSPFPAVGVEQYF.

V and J are TRBV6-1 and TRBJ2-1, with D maybe TRBD1 (6 bases). V was trimmed by 2 bases and J by 2 bases, leaving 13 bases between them. This CDR3 is 16 amino acids long. Germline V CDR1 and CDR2: MNHNS, SASEGT. This chain's CDR3 is CASSELGTTTYNEQFF. The CDR3 DNA follows: TGTGCCAGCAGTGAACTTGGGACAACCACCTACAATGAGCAGTTCTTC.

The chain is built from TRBV28 and TRBJ2-7; 13 bases are shared with TRBD2. This CDR3 is 16 amino acids long. Per germline, CDR1 MDHEN and CDR2 SYDVKM. V lost 8 bases and J lost 0; bases outside the gene matches: 7. CDR3 in amino acids: CASPGLAGPSSYEQYF. The CDR3 coding sequence is TGTGCCAGCCCGGGACTAGCGGGACCCAGCTCCTACGAGCAGTACTTC.